This is a list of T cell receptor beta chains from one sample in a study of T cells in Graves' hyperthyroidism and ophthalmopathy. Each CDR3 protein gets one entry after TCRdb re-called the multiplex PCR reads with MiXCR. The sample yields about 690,000 distinct CDR3 sequences, around a sixth seen once. Input material: blood. The receptor set was obtained from a man aged 50 to 59 with Graves' hyperthyroidism. CDR3s include the opening cysteine and the closing phenylalanine or tryptophan. Each record gives: J gene, D gene, V gene, clone size, CDR3 DNA, CDR3 protein. A D gene is named only where the DNA matches it firmly. Expanded clones get a size class; other rows say once, few or many, or leave the size out.

TRBJ2-1,TRBD1,TRBV2,many,TGTGCCAGCAGTGAAGTCGGGACAGACTACGATGAGCAGTTCTTC,CASSEVGTDYDEQFF
TRBJ2-5,.,TRBV28,few,TGTGCCAGCAGTGGCAACCAAGAGACCCAGTACTTC,CASSGNQETQYF
TRBJ2-2,.,TRBV6-1,.,TGTGCCAGCAATCGGGCCGGGGAGCTGTTTTTT,CASNRAGELFF
TRBJ1-3,.,TRBV4-3,.,TGCGCCAGCAGCCAAGATCGCAGGTCTGGAAACACCATATATTTT,CASSQDRRSGNTIYF
TRBJ2-5,.,TRBV28,many,TGTGCCAGCAGTTTCCATAGAGGTGGAGAGACCCAGTACTTC,CASSFHRGGETQYF
TRBJ1-4,.,TRBV28,.,TGTGCCAGCAGCCAAGAGGGGGACATGATGAATGAAAAACTGTTTTTT,CASSQEGDMMNEKLFF
TRBJ1-1,TRBD1,TRBV12-3/TRBV12-4,few,TGTGCCAGCAGTTTACGACAGGGGGAGTCCACTGAAGCTTTCTTT,CASSLRQGESTEAFF
TRBJ1-1,TRBD1,TRBV28,.,TGTGCCAGCAGCCCAGGGGGCAGGAGCACTGAAGCTTTCTTT,CASSPGGRSTEAFF
TRBJ2-4,.,TRBV9,few,TGTGCCAGCAGCGTAACCCAATCGGACATTCAGTACTTC,CASSVTQSDIQYF
TRBJ2-7,.,TRBV28,many,TGTGCCAGCAGTTCACCCAGATCCTACGAGCAGTACTTC,CASSSPRSYEQYF
TRBJ2-2,TRBD2,TRBV29-1,few,TGCAGCGTTGAAGGCGGGAGGGGAGACACCGGGGAGCTGTTTTTT,CSVEGGRGDTGELFF
TRBJ2-1,TRBD2,TRBV12-3/TRBV12-4,many,TGTGCCAGCAGTCCCCCTTGGGCTAGCGGGAGGGGGGGCAATGAGCAGTTCTTC,CASSPPWASGRGGNEQFF
TRBJ2-7,.,TRBV2,many,TGTGCCAGCAGGGATCGACAGGTCTCCTACGAGCAGTACTTC,CASRDRQVSYEQYF
TRBJ1-1,.,TRBV5-1,few,TGCGCCAGCAGCTTGTTGGAGGGGGACACTGAAGCTTTCTTT,CASSLLEGDTEAFF
TRBJ1-1,.,TRBV14,.,TGTGCCAGCAGCCATGAAAGGGGACATCTAGAAGCTTTCTTT,CASSHERGHLEAFF